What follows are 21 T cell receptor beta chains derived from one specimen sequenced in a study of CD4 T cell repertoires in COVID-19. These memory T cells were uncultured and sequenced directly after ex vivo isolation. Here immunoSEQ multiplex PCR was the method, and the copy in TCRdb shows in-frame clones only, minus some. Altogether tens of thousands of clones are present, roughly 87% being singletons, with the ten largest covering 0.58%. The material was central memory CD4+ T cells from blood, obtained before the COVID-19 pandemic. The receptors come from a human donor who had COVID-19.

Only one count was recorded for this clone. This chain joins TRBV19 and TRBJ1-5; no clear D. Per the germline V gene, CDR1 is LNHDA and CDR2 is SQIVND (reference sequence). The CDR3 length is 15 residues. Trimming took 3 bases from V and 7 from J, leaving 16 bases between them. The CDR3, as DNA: TGTGCCAGTAGTATCTCACGGTTCGAGGAACAGCCCCAGCATTTT. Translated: CASSISRFEEQPQHF.

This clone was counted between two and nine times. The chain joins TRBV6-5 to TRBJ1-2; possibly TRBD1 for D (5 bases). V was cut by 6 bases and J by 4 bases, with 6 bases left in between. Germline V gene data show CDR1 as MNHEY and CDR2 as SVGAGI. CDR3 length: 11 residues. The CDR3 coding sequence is TGTGCCAGCAGGGGGCTCTATGGCTACACCTTC. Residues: CASRGLYGYTF.

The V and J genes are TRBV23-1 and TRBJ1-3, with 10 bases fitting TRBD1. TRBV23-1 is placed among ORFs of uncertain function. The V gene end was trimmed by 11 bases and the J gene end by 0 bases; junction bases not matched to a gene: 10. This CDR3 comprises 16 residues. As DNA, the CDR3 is TGCGCCCTTACCGGACAGGGGGAGCTCTCTGGAAACACCATATATTTT. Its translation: CALTGQGELSGNTIYF.

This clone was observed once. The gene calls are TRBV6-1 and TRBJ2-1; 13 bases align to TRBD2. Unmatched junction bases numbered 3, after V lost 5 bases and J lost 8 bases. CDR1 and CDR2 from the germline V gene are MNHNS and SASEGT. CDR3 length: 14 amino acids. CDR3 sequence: CASSLLAGGDEQFF. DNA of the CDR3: TGTGCCAGCAGTTTACTAGCGGGGGGGGATGAGCAGTTCTTC.

The DNA of the CDR3 is TGTGCCAGCCCGGGACAGGAGGGTGGCTACACCTTC. It is translated as CASPGQEGGYTF. The chain employs TRBV6-1 and TRBJ1-2; 8 nucleotides align to TRBD1. The trim removed 8 bases at V and 7 bases at J, leaving 6 bases unmatched. Germline lookup yields CDR1 MNHNS and CDR2 SASEGT. The CDR3 is made up of 12 amino acids.

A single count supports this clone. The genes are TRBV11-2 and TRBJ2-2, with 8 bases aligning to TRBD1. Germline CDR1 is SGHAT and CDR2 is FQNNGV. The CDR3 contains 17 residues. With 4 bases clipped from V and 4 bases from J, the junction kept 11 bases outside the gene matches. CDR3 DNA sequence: TGTGCCAGCAGCTCTCTTGCGTGGACAGGGAGCACCGGGGAGCTGTTTTTT. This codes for CASSSLAWTGSTGELFF.

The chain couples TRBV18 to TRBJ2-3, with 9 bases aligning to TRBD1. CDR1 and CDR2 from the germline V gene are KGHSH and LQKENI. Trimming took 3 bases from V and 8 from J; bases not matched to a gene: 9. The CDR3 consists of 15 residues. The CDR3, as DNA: TGTGCCAGCTCACCGGGACAGGGAAATGTCGGTACGCAGTATTTT. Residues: CASSPGQGNVGTQYF.

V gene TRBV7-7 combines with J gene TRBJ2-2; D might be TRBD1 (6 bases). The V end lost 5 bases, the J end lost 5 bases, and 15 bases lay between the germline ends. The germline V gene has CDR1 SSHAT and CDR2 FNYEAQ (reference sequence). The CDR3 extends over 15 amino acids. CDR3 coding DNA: TGTGCCAGCAGCCCCCCGGGACAACTTACCGGGGAGCTGTTTTTT. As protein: CASSPPGQLTGELFF.

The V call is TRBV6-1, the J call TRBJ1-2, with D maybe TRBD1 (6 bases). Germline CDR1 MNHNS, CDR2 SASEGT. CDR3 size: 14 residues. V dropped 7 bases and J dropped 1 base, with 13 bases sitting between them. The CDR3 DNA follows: TGTGCCAGCAATGGACAGATCCTTAACTATGGCTACACCTTC. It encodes CASNGQILNYGYTF.

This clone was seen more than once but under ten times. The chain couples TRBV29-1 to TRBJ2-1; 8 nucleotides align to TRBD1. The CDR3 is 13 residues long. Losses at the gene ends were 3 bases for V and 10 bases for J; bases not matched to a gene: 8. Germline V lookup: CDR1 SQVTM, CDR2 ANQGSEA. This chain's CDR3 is CSVERTQGAEQFF. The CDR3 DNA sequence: TGCAGCGTTGAGAGAACCCAGGGGGCCGAGCAGTTCTTC.

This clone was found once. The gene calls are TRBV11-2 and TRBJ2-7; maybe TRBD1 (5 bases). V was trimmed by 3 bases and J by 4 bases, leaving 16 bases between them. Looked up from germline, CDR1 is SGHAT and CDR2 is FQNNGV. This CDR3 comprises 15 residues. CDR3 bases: TGTGCCAGCAGCTTGGAAAACAGGAGATCTTACGAGCAGTACTTC. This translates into CASSLENRRSYEQYF. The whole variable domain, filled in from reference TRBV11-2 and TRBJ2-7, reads EAGVAQSPRYKIIEKRQSVAFWCNPISGHATLYWYQQILGQGPKLLIQFQNNGVVDDSQLPKDRFSAERLKGVDSTLKIQPAKLEDSAVYLCASSLENRRSYEQYFGPGTRLTVT.

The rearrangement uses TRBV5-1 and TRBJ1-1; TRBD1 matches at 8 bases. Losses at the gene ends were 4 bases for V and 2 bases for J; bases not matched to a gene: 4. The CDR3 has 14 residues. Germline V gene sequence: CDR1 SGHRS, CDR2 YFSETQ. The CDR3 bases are TGCGCCAGCAGCCAAACAGGGGGTAACACTGAAGCTTTCTTT. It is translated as CASSQTGGNTEAFF.

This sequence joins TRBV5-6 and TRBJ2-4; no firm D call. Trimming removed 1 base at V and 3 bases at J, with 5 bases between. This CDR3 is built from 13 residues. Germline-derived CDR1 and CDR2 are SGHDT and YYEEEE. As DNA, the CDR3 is TGTGCCAGCAGCTTGATAGACAAAAACATTCAGTACTTC. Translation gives CASSLIDKNIQYF.

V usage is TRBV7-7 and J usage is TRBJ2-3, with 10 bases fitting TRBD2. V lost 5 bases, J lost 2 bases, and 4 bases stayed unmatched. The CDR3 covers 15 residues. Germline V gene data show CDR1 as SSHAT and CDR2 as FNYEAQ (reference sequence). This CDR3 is CASSVSGRPTDTQYF. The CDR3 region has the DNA TGTGCCAGCAGCGTTAGCGGGAGGCCCACAGATACGCAGTATTTT.

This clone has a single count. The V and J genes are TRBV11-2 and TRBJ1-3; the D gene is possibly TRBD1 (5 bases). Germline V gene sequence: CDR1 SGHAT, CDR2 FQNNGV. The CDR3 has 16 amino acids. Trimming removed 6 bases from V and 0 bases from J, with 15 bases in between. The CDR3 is CASRLFGGISGNTIYF. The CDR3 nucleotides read TGTGCCAGCAGACTATTCGGGGGGATCTCTGGAAACACCATATATTTT.

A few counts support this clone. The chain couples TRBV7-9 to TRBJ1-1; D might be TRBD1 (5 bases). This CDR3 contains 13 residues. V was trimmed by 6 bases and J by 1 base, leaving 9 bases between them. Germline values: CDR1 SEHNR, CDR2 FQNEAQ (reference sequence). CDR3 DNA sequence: TGTGCCAGCAGACCCAGGGAGAACACTGAAGCTTTCTTT. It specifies CASRPRENTEAFF.

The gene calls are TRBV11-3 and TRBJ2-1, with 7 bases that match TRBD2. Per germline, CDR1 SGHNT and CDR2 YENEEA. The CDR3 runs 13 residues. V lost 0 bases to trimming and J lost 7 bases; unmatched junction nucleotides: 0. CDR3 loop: CASSLEGGNEQFF. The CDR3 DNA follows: TGTGCCAGCAGCTTAGAGGGGGGGAATGAGCAGTTCTTC.

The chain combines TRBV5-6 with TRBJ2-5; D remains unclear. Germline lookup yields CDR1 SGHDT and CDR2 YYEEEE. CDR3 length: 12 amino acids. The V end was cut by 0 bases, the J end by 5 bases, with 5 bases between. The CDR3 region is CASSLDAETQYF. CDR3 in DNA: TGTGCCAGCAGCTTGGATGCGGAGACCCAGTACTTC.

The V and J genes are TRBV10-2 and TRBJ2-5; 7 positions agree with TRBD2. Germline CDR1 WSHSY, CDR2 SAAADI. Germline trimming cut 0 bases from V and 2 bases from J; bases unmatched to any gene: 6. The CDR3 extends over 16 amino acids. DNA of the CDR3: TGCGCCAGCAGTGAGTCGGGGGAGGGGAGACAAGAGACCCAGTACTTC. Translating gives CASSESGEGRQETQYF.

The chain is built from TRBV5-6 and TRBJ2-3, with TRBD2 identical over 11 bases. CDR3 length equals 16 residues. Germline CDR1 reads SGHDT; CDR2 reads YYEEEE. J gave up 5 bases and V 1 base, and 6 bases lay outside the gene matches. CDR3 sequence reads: CASSLLLAGGIDTQYF. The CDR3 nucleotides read TGTGCCAGCAGCTTGTTATTAGCGGGAGGGATAGATACGCAGTATTTT.

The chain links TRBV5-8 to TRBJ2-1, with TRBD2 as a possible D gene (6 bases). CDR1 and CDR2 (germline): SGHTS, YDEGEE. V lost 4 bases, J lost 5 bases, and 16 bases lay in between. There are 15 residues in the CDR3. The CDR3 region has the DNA TGTGCCAGCAGCCGGGACTGGGGGGTAGACAATGAGCAGTTCTTC. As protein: CASSRDWGVDNEQFF.